This entry lists 13 T cell receptor beta chains sequenced from one sample in a study of cytomegalovirus exposure and HLA in healthy donors. Clones were sequenced by immunoSEQ multiplex PCR, and TCRdb holds only the in-frame ones, with some missing. The data contain 60,000 to 85,000 clones, over 90% of them singletons. Sequencing was performed on PBMCs. The receptors were sampled from a woman between 18 and 29 years old in good health and CMV-seropositive.

The V call is TRBV15, the J call TRBJ2-1; maybe TRBD2 (6 bases). Germline assignment: CDR1 LNHNV and CDR2 YYDKDF (reference sequence). The CDR3 contains 17 residues. The V and J ends lost 5 bases and 9 bases respectively, with 26 bases between them. The CDR3 loop is CATSGLHLARAPGEQFF. For the CDR3, the DNA is TGTGCCACCAGCGGACTCCATCTAGCGCGAGCGCCGGGTGAGCAGTTCTTC.

This clone was counted a single time. The V call is TRBV7-6, the J call TRBJ2-5; no reliable D call. Per germline, CDR1 SGHVS and CDR2 FNYEAQ. CDR3 length: 14 residues. Trimming pared 1 base from V and 0 bases from J, leaving 6 bases between. The CDR3 spells CASSLGAHQETQYF. In DNA form, the CDR3 reads TGTGCCAGCAGCTTAGGGGCACACCAAGAGACCCAGTACTTC.

J is TRBJ1-1 and V is TRBV18, with 8 bases fitting TRBD1. V lost 6 bases to trimming and J lost 7 bases; unmatched junction nucleotides: 4. Germline V lookup: CDR1 KGHSH, CDR2 LQKENI. The CDR3 contains 12 residues. CDR3 region: CASSQDRDEAFF. For the CDR3, the DNA is TGTGCCAGCTCGCAGGACAGGGATGAAGCTTTCTTT.

The genes are TRBV4-3 and TRBJ2-3; no definite D call. CDR3 size: 13 residues. With 1 base removed from V and 4 bases from J, the gap between germline ends came to 6 bases. CDR1 and CDR2 (germline): LGHNA, YSLEER. Written as DNA, the CDR3 is TGCGCCAGCAGCCAAGCCCTTCCAGATACGCAGTATTTT. It encodes CASSQALPDTQYF.

J is TRBJ2-5 and V is TRBV7-9, with 10 bases that match TRBD1. This CDR3 is built from 15 residues. Per the germline V gene, CDR1 is SEHNR and CDR2 is FQNEAQ (reference sequence). J lost 5 bases, V lost 5 bases, and 8 bases had no gene match. As DNA, the CDR3 is TGTGCCAGCAGCAGTGGGACAGGGGAGGACGAGACCCAGTACTTC. It is translated as CASSSGTGEDETQYF.

The genes are TRBV23-1 and TRBJ2-7; weak D call: TRBD1 (6 bases). TRBV23-1 is treated as an ORF (open reading frame) with a function not yet certain. Trimming left V 2 bases short and J 5 bases short, with 22 bases between. The CDR3 spans 17 residues. The CDR3 is CASSQPGQPRRKHEQYF. CDR3 coding DNA: TGCGCCAGCAGTCAACCCGGACAGCCGAGGAGGAAACACGAGCAGTACTTC.

This chain links TRBV6-5 with TRBJ2-1, with 10 bases that match TRBD2. The CDR3 length is 16 residues. CDR1 and CDR2 (germline): MNHEY, SVGAGI. J lost 9 bases, V lost 0 bases, and 8 bases had no gene match. In DNA, the CDR3 is TGTGCCAGCAGTTACTCCCCGCTAGCGGGGGAGGGTGAGCAGTTCTTC. Protein sequence: CASSYSPLAGEGEQFF.

This chain uses TRBV7-2 with TRBJ2-6; a possible D gene is TRBD2 (5 bases). The CDR3 length is 17 residues. V gave up 2 bases and J gave up 2 bases, with 13 bases separating them. Germline lookup yields CDR1 SGHTA and CDR2 FQGNSA. The DNA of the CDR3 is TGTGCCAGCAGCTTACTAAGGGTCGGGGCTGGGGCCAACGTCCTGACTTTC. This sequence encodes CASSLLRVGAGANVLTF.

The gene calls are TRBV27 and TRBJ2-4, with TRBD1 matching over 9 bases. Germline V gene sequence: CDR1 MNHEY, CDR2 SMNVEV (reference sequence). The ends lost 5 bases at V and 1 base at J; junction bases unmatched: 6. The CDR3 length is 16 residues. The CDR3 bases are TGTGCCAGCAGTCCTGGGACAGGGTGGGCCAAAAACATTCAGTACTTC. It yields the protein CASSPGTGWAKNIQYF.

The gene calls are TRBV5-5 and TRBJ2-2; D is perhaps TRBD1 (6 bases). CDR3 length equals 15 residues. V dropped 4 bases and J dropped 1 base, with 11 bases sitting between them. The germline CDR1 and CDR2 sequences are SGHKS and YYEKEE (reference sequence). The CDR3: CASSRGQLNTGELFF. The CDR3 nucleotides are TGTGCCAGCAGCAGAGGACAGTTGAACACCGGGGAGCTGTTTTTT. The entire variable domain, with the rest obtained from reference TRBV5-5 and TRBJ2-2, is as follows: DAGVTQSPTHLIKTRGQQVTLRCSPISGHKSVSWYQQVLGQGPQFIFQYYEKEERGRGNFPDRFSARQFPNYSSELNVNALLLGDSALYLCASSRGQLNTGELFFGEGSRLTVL.

CDR3 bases: TGCGCCAGCAGCTTTACAGGGGGCGCGACCGGGGAGCTGTTTTTT. Its protein product is CASSFTGGATGELFF. The chain carries TRBV5-1 and TRBJ2-2; 9 bases map to TRBD1. Germline-derived CDR1 and CDR2 are SGHRS and YFSETQ. Trimming took 2 bases from V and 5 from J; bases not matched to a gene: 4. The CDR3 loop spans 15 amino acids.

V gene TRBV6-1 combines with J gene TRBJ1-3; possible D gene TRBD1, 6 bases. Per the germline V gene, CDR1 is MNHNS and CDR2 is SASEGT. V was cut by 3 bases and J by 2 bases, with 8 bases left in between. This CDR3 comprises 14 residues. CDR3 sequence reads: CASSETGPGNTIYF. The CDR3 DNA sequence: TGTGCCAGCAGTGAGACAGGTCCTGGAAACACCATATATTTT.

The chain recombines TRBV6-5 with TRBJ2-6, with no clear D. This CDR3 region has 15 residues. V was clipped by 7 bases and J by 0 bases, with 10 bases between them. Germline V CDR1 and CDR2: MNHEY, SVGAGI. This CDR3 is CASTITSSGANVLTF. The CDR3 coding sequence is TGTGCCAGCACCATAACAAGCTCTGGGGCCAACGTCCTGACTTTC.